This T cell receptor beta chain was retrieved from a study of T cell responses to AZD1222 COVID-19 vaccine. General study points: Spike-specific TCR breadth and depth were elevated following two AZD1222 doses. Only after the peak T cell response were repertoires sampled.

Trimming removed 4 bases from V and 10 bases from J, with 20 bases in between. CDR1 is SGDLS, CDR2 YYNGEE, per germline. The CDR3 is made up of 15 amino acids. As for this clone: As yet, its antigen is unknown.

Generated by immunoSEQ multiplex PCR, the TCRdb table keeps only in-frame clones and is missing some. Of about 200,000 clones listed, 80% to 95% are singletons. Second-dose intervals of approximately 4 or approximately 12 weeks were pooled. The V call is TRBV9, the J call TRBJ1-4; D gene ambiguous. The specimen comprised peripheral blood, sampled 28 days after the second AZD1222 dose. The TCR sequence derives from an adult who received the AZD1222 COVID-19 vaccine. CDR3 nucleotide sequence: TGTGCCAGCAGCCCCATAGAGTCGGGGTGGAGAAAACTGTTTTTT. This encodes CASSPIESGWRKLFF.